Below, 3 T cell receptor beta chains from the same sample are listed, as sequenced in a study of blood T cell repertoires in COVID-19. TCRdb's copy holds only in-frame clones and misses some; the assay was immunoSEQ multiplex PCR. This repertoire shows some 290,000 clones, around four fifths found once; its top ten account for 3.5% to 5.5%. Sample: peripheral blood. The source is a man aged 60 to 75 who had recovered from COVID-19.

Within the sample, this clone is medium-sized. The rearrangement joins TRBV5-4 to TRBJ2-7, with 7 bases aligning to TRBD1. The CDR3 runs 14 residues. Germline V gene sequence: CDR1 SGHNT, CDR2 YYREEE (reference sequence). V lost 0 bases to trimming and J lost 0 bases; unmatched junction nucleotides: 0. DNA for the CDR3: TGTGCCAGCAGCTTGGGACAGGGCTCCTACGAGCAGTACTTC. Protein: CASSLGQGSYEQYF.

This clone was seen a single time. The rearrangement links TRBV27 to TRBJ1-5; 7 bases map to TRBD1. In germline, CDR1 is MNHEY, CDR2 SMNVEV (reference sequence). Unmatched junction bases numbered 13, after V lost 5 bases and J lost 0 bases. The CDR3 length is 18 residues. CDR3 bases: TGTGCCAGCAGTCCCCGCGGTAGGGGGACAGATAGCAATCAGCCCCAGCATTTT. This translates into CASSPRGRGTDSNQPQHF.

V usage is TRBV10-3 and J usage is TRBJ1-1; D is undetermined. The germline V gene has CDR1 ENHRY and CDR2 SYGVKD. With 2 bases removed from V and 8 bases from J, the gap between germline ends came to 9 bases. The CDR3 length is 12 residues. CDR3 amino acids: CAISEGLTEAFF. The CDR3 bases are TGTGCCATCAGTGAGGGACTTACGGAAGCTTTCTTT.